This T cell receptor beta chain derives from a study of a mutant IDH1 vaccine in newly diagnosed glioma. In the study overall: An approximately 62% male, approximately 38% female split and a mean age of about 40 years characterized treated patients. Earlier therapy was either radiotherapy, temozolomide, or both, and most got both.

A note on this clone: Its antigen is unidentified.

Study-wide points: Alterations occurring in top peripheral T cell clonotypes seemed unrelated to pseudoprogression.

The repertoire was sequenced with immunoSEQ multiplex PCR; TCRdb's copy has only in-frame clones and lacks some. Of under 65,000 clones in the sample, 80% to 90% are singletons; the top ten hold approximately 20%. Trimming took 0 bases from V and 6 from J, leaving 12 bases between them. Germline assignment: CDR1 LGHNA and CDR2 YSLEER. The CDR3 is made up of 14 amino acids. Noted time point: baseline, week 1 (first vaccination visit). Specified treatment: pre-vaccination baseline after standard-of-care therapy. Tumors from donors were new WHO grade 3 or 4 IDH1-mutant astrocytomas with ATRX loss. The V call is TRBV4-3, the J call TRBJ2-7; D uncertain. This specimen was PBMCs, taken from a glioma patient treated with radiotherapy, temozolomide or both. This sequence was found in a young man with glioma. CDR3 nucleotide sequence: TGCGCCAGCAGCCAAGAACCCGGAATTGCCGAGCAGTACTTC. It specifies CASSQEPGIAEQYF.